Presented here are 14 T cell receptor beta chains from one specimen sequenced in a study of graft-versus-host responses after intestinal transplantation. Repertoires were generated with immunoSEQ multiplex PCR, while TCRdb's copy carries only in-frame clones and drops some. The table includes roughly 40,000 clones, over 75% detected once. Sequencing was performed on PBMCs, taken 524 days after transplant. The origin of the receptors is a human patient who received an intestinal transplant, so some T cells may come from the graft donor.

The genes are TRBV11-1 and TRBJ2-7, with D perhaps matching TRBD2 (6 bases). The V end lost 3 bases, the J end lost 1 base, and 22 bases lay between the germline ends. The germline V gene has CDR1 SGHAT and CDR2 FQDESV (reference sequence). CDR3 length: 18 amino acids. The CDR3 nucleotides are TGTGCCAGCAGCTTTGGGACCTTAGTGACGGGAGTTTCCTACGAGCAGTACTTC. Its translation: CASSFGTLVTGVSYEQYF.

The chain links TRBV7-3 to TRBJ1-2; D is ambiguous. The CDR3 is 13 residues long. Germline V lookup: CDR1 SGHTA, CDR2 FQGTGA. Trimming took off 6 bases at V and 4 bases at J, with 12 bases between the two ends. The CDR3 loop reads CASSSTGGYGYTF. The CDR3 bases are TGTGCCAGCAGTTCCACGGGAGGCTATGGCTACACCTTC.

The chain has TRBV6-5 and TRBJ1-6; D not certain. The CDR3 totals 14 residues. Per the germline V gene, CDR1 is MNHEY and CDR2 is SVGAGI. V was shortened by 5 bases and J by 2 bases, with 7 bases between the two germline ends. The CDR3 protein is CASSPQPYNSPLHF. The CDR3 nucleotides read TGTGCCAGCAGTCCCCAGCCCTATAATTCACCCCTCCACTTT.

This clone was observed a single time. The chain combines TRBV5-6 with TRBJ2-1; 9 nucleotides align to TRBD1. The germline V gene has CDR1 SGHDT and CDR2 YYEEEE. CDR3 length equals 15 residues. V gave up 4 bases and J gave up 7 bases; unmatched junction bases: 9. CDR3 sequence (DNA): TGTGCCAGCAGCAGGGGGTGGGACAGGGCAAATGAGCAGTTCTTC. Protein product: CASSRGWDRANEQFF. Variable domain in full (rest from reference TRBV5-6 and TRBJ2-1): DAGVTQSPTHLIKTRGQQVTLRCSPKSGHDTVSWYQQALGQGPQFIFQYYEEEERQRGNFPDRFSGHQFPNYSSELNVNALLLGDSALYLCASSRGWDRANEQFFGPGTRLTVL.

The chain has TRBV19 and TRBJ2-1; TRBD2 agrees at 9 bases. This CDR3 spans 21 amino acids. The J segment lost 4 bases and the V segment lost 5 bases, leaving 24 bases of the junction unmatched. Germline V gene lookup returns CDR1 LNHDA and CDR2 SQIVND (reference sequence). In nucleotides, the CDR3 is TGTGCCAGTAGTCCTTCCCCGACAGGGAGATCCGGTAGCGGGAGTTACAATGAGCAGTTCTTC. As protein: CASSPSPTGRSGSGSYNEQFF.

V is TRBV4-1 and J is TRBJ2-1; D might be TRBD2 (5 bases). The V end lost 4 bases, the J end lost 5 bases, and 15 bases lay between the germline ends. The CDR3 consists of 15 residues. From germline, CDR1 is MGHRA and CDR2 YSYEKL. The CDR3 spells CASSPEGAAHNEQFF. As DNA, the CDR3 is TGCGCCAGCAGCCCAGAGGGTGCAGCGCACAATGAGCAGTTCTTC.

V gene TRBV30 combines with J gene TRBJ2-5; 7 bases are a match to TRBD2. The germline CDR1 and CDR2 sequences are GTSNPN and SVGIG (reference sequence). Trimming cost V 3 bases and J 5 bases; bases outside gene matches: 3. This CDR3 region has 12 residues. CDR3 in DNA: TGTGCCTGGAGAAGGGGAGGGGAGACCCAGTACTTC. Its translation: CAWRRGGETQYF.

The genes are TRBV9 and TRBJ1-3; D is unresolved. Trimming took off 2 bases at V and 0 bases at J, with 9 bases between the two ends. In germline, CDR1 is SGDLS, CDR2 YYNGEE. This CDR3 contains 15 residues. CDR3 DNA sequence: TGTGCCAGCAGCGTGTGGGAGAACTCTGGAAACACCATATATTTT. Encoded protein: CASSVWENSGNTIYF.

The rearrangement joins TRBV28 to TRBJ1-1; D is undetermined. Trimming cost V 5 bases and J 6 bases, with 10 bases left between them. From germline, CDR1 is MDHEN and CDR2 SYDVKM. This CDR3 is built from 12 residues. The CDR3 sequence: CASSPPFPEAFF. DNA for the CDR3: TGTGCCAGCAGTCCCCCTTTCCCTGAAGCTTTCTTT. Variable domain in full (rest from reference TRBV28 and TRBJ1-1): DVKVTQSSRYLVKRTGEKVFLECVQDMDHENMFWYRQDPGLGLRLIYFSYDVKMKEKGDIPEGYSVSREKKERFSLILESASTNQTSMYLCASSPPFPEAFFGQGTRLTVV.

This clone was counted between two and nine times. The CDR3 nucleotides read TGTGCCAGCACCTCCACAGGGGGGTACGAGCAGTACTTC. The encoded protein is CASTSTGGYEQYF. V and J are TRBV6-5 and TRBJ2-7, with TRBD1 matching over 8 bases. CDR1 MNHEY and CDR2 SVGAGI come from the germline V gene. Unmatched junction bases numbered 6, after V lost 7 bases and J lost 4 bases. There are 13 residues in the CDR3.

This rearrangement joins TRBV7-3 to TRBJ1-1, with a tentative D call TRBD1 (5 bases). CDR3 length: 13 amino acids. Looked up from germline, CDR1 is SGHTA and CDR2 is FQGTGA. The ends were cut back, 2 bases at V and 4 bases at J, with 8 bases in the middle. The CDR3 is CASSLYGGTEAFF. The CDR3 bases are TGTGCCAGCAGCTTATACGGGGGCACTGAAGCTTTCTTT.

V and J are TRBV5-1 and TRBJ2-1, with TRBD2 matching 13 bases. The V gene's germline CDR1 is SGHRS and CDR2 YFSETQ. The CDR3 spans 15 residues. V gave up 4 bases and J gave up 6 bases; unmatched junction bases: 4. CDR3 loop: CASSPGLAGVNEQFF. The CDR3 nucleotides are TGCGCCAGCAGCCCCGGACTAGCGGGAGTCAATGAGCAGTTCTTC.

The chain recombines TRBV28 with TRBJ2-7; 9 bases match TRBD2. V shed 7 bases and J 2 bases; nucleotides not matched to a gene: 6. The CDR3 runs 14 residues. Per germline, CDR1 MDHEN and CDR2 SYDVKM. DNA of the CDR3: TGTGCCAGCACCCCGGGACTAGCTCCCTACGAGCAGTACTTC. This gives the protein CASTPGLAPYEQYF.

The chain couples TRBV4-1 to TRBJ2-7; D is unclear. Germline V gene sequence: CDR1 MGHRA, CDR2 YSYEKL. Trimming stripped 1 base from V and 6 bases from J, with 4 bases between. The CDR3 is 11 amino acids. The CDR3 DNA sequence: TGCGCCAGCAGCCAAGGACGCGAGCAGTACTTC. Its translation: CASSQGREQYF.